This entry features one TCR beta chain sequence. In germline, CDR1 is GTSNPN, CDR2 SVGIG (reference sequence). The CDR3 loop spans 14 amino acids. Unmatched junction bases numbered 5, after V lost 1 base and J lost 8 bases. The data originate from a study of blood T cell repertoires in COVID-19. Sequenced by immunoSEQ multiplex PCR; TCRdb stores in-frame clones only, minus some. The table shows 150,000 to 200,000 clones, with roughly 79% occurring only once. The clonotype comes from a woman aged 70-85 years with acute or convalescent COVID-19. The V call is TRBV30, the J call TRBJ1-4; 9 positions agree with TRBD1. The source material was peripheral blood. The CDR3 here is CAWSERTGVEKLFF. The DNA for the CDR3 is TGTGCCTGGAGTGAAAGGACAGGGGTGGAAAAACTGTTTTTT.